A selection of T cell receptor beta chains follows, all from one sample in a study of radiotherapy plus CTLA-4 blockade in lung cancer. TCRdb keeps only in-frame clones here, not all; method: immunoSEQ multiplex PCR. The repertoire includes some 30,000 clones, roughly four fifths of them detected once, and 20% to 25% sits in the top ten. The specimen was peripheral blood, collected from a patient treated with radiotherapy plus ipilimumab. These receptor sequences come from a human donor with non-small cell lung cancer that progressed on radiotherapy plus ipilimumab. Each CDR3 is given with its conserved first and last residue. D genes are given only for firm matches. Clone size appears in some rows only: once, few, many, or a class for an expanded clone.

CDR3: CASSRIGTSEETQYF; DNA: TGTGCCAGCAGTCGAATCGGGACTAGCGAAGAGACCCAGTACTTC; D: TRBD2; size: .; V: TRBV6-5; J: TRBJ2-5
CDR3: CATTPRGVDTQYF; DNA: TGTGCCACGACTCCCCGGGGGGTCGATACGCAGTATTTT; D: TRBD2; size: .; V: TRBV6-1; J: TRBJ2-3
CDR3: CASSVEGQGGNEQFF; DNA: TGTGCCAGCAGCGTAGAGGGACAGGGAGGTAATGAGCAGTTCTTC; D: TRBD1; size: .; V: TRBV9; J: TRBJ2-1
CDR3: CASSGRVFDTQYF; DNA: TGTGCCAGCAGCGGCCGGGTATTTGATACGCAGTATTTT; D: .; size: once; V: TRBV9; J: TRBJ2-3
CDR3: CASSPAVGQQETQYF; DNA: TGTGCCAGCTCACCGGCCGTAGGACAGCAAGAGACCCAGTACTTC; D: .; size: .; V: TRBV18; J: TRBJ2-5
CDR3: CASSSQGLPQHF; DNA: TGTGCCAGCAGCTCTCAAGGACTACCCCAGCACTTC; D: .; size: few; V: TRBV7-3; J: TRBJ2-5
CDR3: CASSLGGQPYEQYF; DNA: TGTGCTAGCAGCTTAGGGGGACAACCATACGAGCAGTATTTT; D: .; size: .; V: TRBV7-7; J: TRBJ2-3
CDR3: CASSQTGNTEAFF; DNA: TGTGCCAGCAGCCAAACAGGGAACACTGAAGCTTTCTTT; D: .; size: .; V: TRBV6-5; J: TRBJ1-1
CDR3: CASSVTGLGYTF; DNA: TGTGCCAGCAGTGTAACAGGTCTCGGCTACACCTTC; D: .; size: .; V: TRBV6-1; J: TRBJ1-2
CDR3: CASSPGTGGYGYTF; DNA: TGTGCCAGCAGTCCCGGGACAGGGGGATATGGCTACACCTTC; D: TRBD1; size: .; V: TRBV6-6; J: TRBJ1-2
CDR3: CASSYNPSGGQDEQFF; DNA: TGTGCCAGCAGTTACAATCCTAGCGGGGGTCAAGATGAGCAGTTCTTC; D: TRBD2; size: .; V: TRBV6-5; J: TRBJ2-1
CDR3: CASSLRGGETQYF; DNA: TGCGCCAGCAGCTTAAGGGGGGGCGAGACCCAGTACTTC; D: .; size: .; V: TRBV5-1; J: TRBJ2-5
CDR3: CASGRGANYGYTF; DNA: TGCGCCAGCGGCAGGGGGGCGAACTATGGCTACACCTTC; D: TRBD1; size: once; V: TRBV10-2; J: TRBJ1-2
CDR3: CASTGGAGAGELFF; DNA: TGTGCCAGCACCGGGGGGGCCGGGGCCGGGGAGCTGTTTTTT; D: TRBD2; size: .; V: TRBV27; J: TRBJ2-2
CDR3: CASSALSGGAEFF; DNA: TGTGCCAGCAGCGCCCTTAGCGGGGGGGCCGAGTTCTTC; D: TRBD2; size: .; V: TRBV9; J: TRBJ2-1
CDR3: CASSLAGSQYF; DNA: TGTGCCAGCAGCTTGGCCGGGTCGCAGTATTTT; D: .; size: few; V: TRBV5-4; J: TRBJ2-3
CDR3: CASGAGGQTYNEQFF; DNA: TGTGCCAGTGGGGCGGGGGGCCAGACTTACAATGAGCAGTTCTTC; D: TRBD2; size: .; V: TRBV19; J: TRBJ2-1
CDR3: CASSPGTELNTGELFF; DNA: TGCGCCAGCAGCCCAGGGACAGAGCTGAACACCGGGGAGCTGTTTTTT; D: TRBD1; size: .; V: TRBV5-1; J: TRBJ2-2
CDR3: CASSQEKKVGRNEQFF; DNA: TGCGCCAGCAGCCAAGAAAAGAAAGTTGGGAGGAATGAGCAGTTCTTC; D: .; size: .; V: TRBV4-1; J: TRBJ2-1
CDR3: CASSPDRGNYGYTF; DNA: TGTGCCAGCAGTCCTGACAGGGGAAACTATGGCTACACCTTC; D: TRBD1; size: .; V: TRBV2; J: TRBJ1-2
CDR3: CASSVAQVSDYNSPLHF; DNA: TGCGCCAGCAGTGTGGCCCAGGTTTCCGACTATAATTCACCCCTCCACTTT; D: .; size: .; V: TRBV6-1; J: TRBJ1-6
CDR3: CASSQSPGGPAYEQYF; DNA: TGCGCCAGCAGCCAATCTCCGGGGGGTCCTGCCTACGAGCAGTACTTC; D: TRBD2; size: .; V: TRBV4-3; J: TRBJ2-7
CDR3: CASSSVEGQINTGELFF; DNA: TGTGCCAGCAGCTCCGTTGAAGGACAGATAAACACCGGGGAGCTGTTTTTT; D: .; size: .; V: TRBV7-6; J: TRBJ2-2
CDR3: CASSLGQGWNYGYTF; DNA: TGTGCCAGCAGCTTAGGACAGGGGTGGAACTATGGCTACACCTTC; D: TRBD1; size: .; V: TRBV11-2; J: TRBJ1-2
CDR3: CASKPGSTASTDTQYF; DNA: TGTGCCAGCAAACCAGGGTCTACTGCTAGCACAGATACGCAGTATTTT; D: .; size: once; V: TRBV5-4; J: TRBJ2-3
CDR3: CSVEGAGTEAFF; DNA: TGCAGCGTTGAGGGGGCTGGCACTGAAGCTTTCTTT; D: .; size: .; V: TRBV29-1; J: TRBJ1-1
CDR3: CASSLSGIGTYEQYF; DNA: TGTGCCAGCAGTTTATCCGGGATCGGGACCTACGAGCAGTACTTC; D: .; size: .; V: TRBV27; J: TRBJ2-7
CDR3: CASSPGLDPYNEQFF; DNA: TGTGCCAGTAGTCCGGGACTAGATCCCTACAATGAGCAGTTCTTC; D: TRBD2; size: .; V: TRBV19; J: TRBJ2-1
CDR3: CASSHPGGRAGELFF; DNA: TGCGCCAGCAGCCACCCGGGGGGGCGGGCCGGGGAGCTGTTTTTT; D: TRBD2; size: once; V: TRBV4-1; J: TRBJ2-2
CDR3: CASSLKGAEAFF; DNA: TGTGCCAGCAGCTTGAAAGGGGCAGAAGCTTTCTTT; D: .; size: once; V: TRBV5-4; J: TRBJ1-1
CDR3: CASSRAESNQPQHF; DNA: TGTGCCAGCAGCCGAGCCGAGAGCAATCAGCCCCAGCATTTT; D: .; size: .; V: TRBV7-9; J: TRBJ1-5
CDR3: CASSSSAGGYNEQFF; DNA: TGCGCCAGCAGCTCCTCTGCGGGGGGATACAATGAGCAGTTCTTC; D: TRBD2; size: .; V: TRBV5-1; J: TRBJ2-1
CDR3: CASSQDFNTDTQYF; DNA: TGCGCCAGCAGCCAAGACTTTAACACAGATACGCAGTATTTT; D: .; size: .; V: TRBV4-1; J: TRBJ2-3
CDR3: CASSPREYNEQFF; DNA: TGTGCCAGCTCACCCCGGGAATACAATGAGCAGTTCTTC; D: .; size: once; V: TRBV18; J: TRBJ2-1
CDR3: CASSEAGVWGVSTDTQYF; DNA: TGTGCCAGCAGTGAAGCAGGCGTTTGGGGAGTTAGTACAGATACGCAGTATTTT; D: .; size: .; V: TRBV2; J: TRBJ2-3
CDR3: CASSLGLAGGMSTDTQYF; DNA: TGTGCCAGCAGCTTAGGGCTAGCGGGGGGGATGAGCACAGATACGCAGTATTTT; D: TRBD2; size: .; V: TRBV7-2; J: TRBJ2-3
CDR3: CASSLSTGVDTGELFF; DNA: TGCGCCAGCAGCCTGTCGACAGGGGTTGACACCGGGGAGCTGTTTTTT; D: TRBD1; size: .; V: TRBV5-1; J: TRBJ2-2
CDR3: CASSLGKPGQAYEQYF; DNA: TGTGCCAGCAGCTTGGGTAAACCGGGACAGGCCTACGAGCAGTACTTC; D: TRBD1; size: few; V: TRBV7-2; J: TRBJ2-7
CDR3: CVGGGSNEQFF; DNA: TGTGTCGGGGGGGGGTCGAATGAGCAGTTCTTC; D: TRBD2; size: .; V: TRBV7-9; J: TRBJ2-1
CDR3: CASSDRAKTEAFF; DNA: TGTGCCAGCAGCGACAGGGCAAAAACTGAAGCTTTCTTT; D: TRBD1; size: .; V: TRBV2; J: TRBJ1-1